This passage covers 8 T cell receptor beta chains from one sample sequenced in a study of OX40 agonist ivuxolimab in advanced cancers. TCRdb keeps only in-frame clones here, not all; method: immunoSEQ multiplex PCR. Of roughly 60,000 clones in the sample, about 83% were seen once. Sequencing used CD4+ or CD8+ T cells sorted from blood, obtained in a trial of the OX40 agonist ivuxolimab. These receptors were obtained from an adult with an advanced solid tumor such as melanoma, head and neck, liver or kidney cancer.

This clone was seen a single time. The chain carries TRBV5-1 and TRBJ2-7; the D is unclear. Trimming removed 3 bases from V and 2 bases from J, with 12 bases in between. The germline gives CDR1 SGHRS, CDR2 YFSETQ. The CDR3 has 14 amino acids. CDR3 sequence (DNA): TGCGCCAGCAGCTGCCCCCGGCCAACCTACGAGCAGTACTTC. Protein: CASSCPRPTYEQYF.

V gene TRBV6-1 combines with J gene TRBJ1-5; no reliable D call. The V end lost 2 bases, the J end lost 0 bases, and 14 bases lay between the germline ends. Germline CDR1 is MNHNS and CDR2 is SASEGT. The CDR3 extends over 17 amino acids. The CDR3 spells CASSERGFGDSNQPQHF. CDR3 nucleotides: TGTGCCAGCAGTGAACGGGGTTTTGGTGATAGCAATCAGCCCCAGCATTTT.

This clone occurred once. The V gene is TRBV7-2, the J gene TRBJ2-7; D is undetermined. Germline CDR1 is SGHTA and CDR2 is FQGNSA. Trimming shortened V by 1 base and J by 3 bases, and 10 bases separated the two germline ends. The CDR3 is made up of 14 amino acids. CDR3: CASSLVPMSYEQYF. CDR3 in DNA: TGTGCCAGCAGCTTAGTACCCATGAGCTACGAGCAGTACTTC.

V usage is TRBV19 and J usage is TRBJ2-5, with a possible D match to TRBD1 (5 bases). The V and J ends lost 4 bases and 1 base respectively, with 13 bases between them. This CDR3 has 15 residues. Germline loops: CDR1 LNHDA, CDR2 SQIVND (reference sequence). CDR3 nucleotides: TGTGCCAGTAGTAATGTAGGGGTGTCCCAAGAGACCCAGTACTTC. This translates into CASSNVGVSQETQYF.

The V call is TRBV30, the J call TRBJ2-2; D not resolved. There are 13 residues in the CDR3. Germline V gene sequence: CDR1 GTSNPN, CDR2 SVGIG (reference sequence). Trimming removed 3 bases at V and 4 bases at J, with 9 bases between. The CDR3 nucleotides are TGTGCCTGGAGAGAATATTTCACCGGGGAGCTGTTTTTT. Its translation is CAWREYFTGELFF.

The chain carries TRBV5-1 and TRBJ2-7, with D possibly TRBD1 on 5 matching bases. Germline V gene data show CDR1 as SGHRS and CDR2 as YFSETQ. V lost 5 bases and J 2 bases, leaving 17 bases between the germline ends. The CDR3 contains 15 residues. CDR3: CASSPYMGRPYEQYF. The CDR3, as DNA: TGCGCCAGCAGTCCCTATATGGGGCGCCCCTACGAGCAGTACTTC.

The chain couples TRBV7-2 to TRBJ2-1; D is possibly TRBD2 (5 bases). Trimming removed 1 base from V and 9 bases from J, with 16 bases in between. The germline V gene has CDR1 SGHTA and CDR2 FQGNSA. This CDR3 region has 15 residues. The CDR3 reads CASSLGQRRPGEQFF. CDR3 DNA sequence: TGTGCCAGCAGCTTAGGTCAGCGGAGGCCGGGTGAGCAGTTCTTC.

CDR3 in DNA: TGTGCCAGCAGTGAAGCCCAGCGTGGGGCCCAGCATTTT. Translating it yields CASSEAQRGAQHF. The chain recombines TRBV6-1 with TRBJ1-5; D is unresolved. The CDR3 runs to 13 residues. In germline, CDR1 is MNHNS, CDR2 SASEGT. V lost 0 bases, J lost 11 bases, and 11 bases lay in between.